These 10 T cell receptor beta chains were sequenced from one sample in a study of OX40 agonist ivuxolimab in advanced cancers. Only in-frame clones appear in the TCRdb table, and some are missing; sequencing was by immunoSEQ multiplex PCR. Among about 84,000 clones listed, over 85% were seen once. The sequencing here drew on CD4+ or CD8+ T cells sorted from blood, taken in a trial of the OX40 agonist ivuxolimab. The receptor source for this set is an adult with an advanced solid tumor such as melanoma, head and neck, liver or kidney cancer.

This clone was picked up a small number of times. V usage is TRBV18 and J usage is TRBJ1-1; D gene uncertain. Looked up from germline, CDR1 is KGHSH and CDR2 is LQKENI. The CDR3 has 14 amino acids. With 0 bases removed from V and 2 bases from J, the gap between germline ends came to 7 bases. CDR3: CASSPPGRNTEAFF. The CDR3 DNA reads TGTGCCAGCTCACCACCAGGGAGAAACACTGAAGCTTTCTTT.

The rearrangement uses TRBV7-6 and TRBJ2-1, with D perhaps matching TRBD1 (6 bases). CDR3 length: 13 residues. Trimming removed 5 bases at V and 10 bases at J, with 15 bases between. Germline V CDR1 and CDR2: SGHVS, FNYEAQ. The CDR3 DNA reads TGTGCCAGCAGCCGACCTCCCGGGACAGAGCAGTTCTTC. It is translated as CASSRPPGTEQFF.

The rearrangement links TRBV2 to TRBJ1-4, with D possibly being TRBD1 (5 bases). V lost 6 bases, J lost 5 bases, and 13 bases lay in between. The germline CDR1 and CDR2 sequences are SNHLY and FYNNEI. This CDR3 has 14 residues. The CDR3 protein is CASRWDGANEKLFF. The CDR3 DNA reads TGTGCCAGCAGGTGGGACGGTGCCAATGAAAAACTGTTTTTT.

The chain is built from TRBV6-1 and TRBJ2-3, with 9 bases matching TRBD2. V trimming: 2 bases; J trimming: 8 bases; junction bases outside the gene matches: 11. This CDR3 comprises 16 residues. Germline assignment: CDR1 MNHNS and CDR2 SASEGT. This CDR3 is CASSESGGRARGTQYF. As DNA, the CDR3 is TGTGCCAGCAGTGAATCCGGCGGGAGGGCCCGGGGTACGCAGTATTTT.

The J gene is TRBJ1-1, the V gene TRBV5-4; D might be TRBD1 (5 bases). Germline assignment: CDR1 SGHNT and CDR2 YYREEE (reference sequence). The CDR3 is made up of 14 amino acids. Trimming removed 4 bases at V and 0 bases at J, with 10 bases between. CDR3 DNA: TGTGCCAGCAGCCAAGGGGAGGTGAACACTGAAGCTTTCTTT. Protein sequence: CASSQGEVNTEAFF.

This rearrangement joins TRBV29-1 to TRBJ2-6, with D unresolved. This CDR3 has 13 residues. Germline assignment: CDR1 SQVTM and CDR2 ANQGSEA. Trimming took 5 bases from V and 0 from J, leaving 5 bases between them. The CDR3 spells CSVQDSGANVLTF. CDR3 in DNA: TGCAGCGTTCAGGACTCTGGGGCCAACGTCCTGACTTTC.

The chain employs TRBV6-6 and TRBJ2-2; D assignment may be TRBD1 or TRBD2 (5 bases each). Per the germline V gene, CDR1 is MNHNY and CDR2 is SVGAGI (reference sequence). The germline V and J ends were trimmed by 5 bases and 5 bases, with 15 bases remaining between them. The CDR3 contains 15 residues. The CDR3: CASSATGTLTGELFF. CDR3 nucleotide sequence: TGTGCCAGCAGTGCAACCGGGACCCTTACCGGGGAGCTGTTTTTT.

Notes on this clone: Mismatch with germline at one junction end may stem from a read error. The V call is TRBV19, the J call TRBJ2-3; 13 bases align to TRBD2. The germline gives CDR1 LNHDA, CDR2 SQIVND (reference sequence). The CDR3 extends over 19 amino acids. The CDR3 loop is CASSIPRAGTSGVTDTQYF. In nucleotides, the CDR3 is TGTGCCAGTAGTATACCCAGGGCCGGGACTAGCGGGGTCACAGATACACAGTATTTT.

The chain joins TRBV4-2 to TRBJ2-7; 13 bases match TRBD2. Trimming cost V 8 bases and J 3 bases; bases outside gene matches: 7. The CDR3 spans 15 residues. Germline loops: CDR1 LGHNA, CDR2 YNFKEQ. In nucleotides, the CDR3 is TGTGCCAGCGGGGTCGGACTAGCGGGAGACTACGAGCAGTACTTC. This translates into CASGVGLAGDYEQYF.

V and J are TRBV30 and TRBJ1-4; D not resolved. Trimming removed 0 bases from V and 0 bases from J, with 8 bases in between. This CDR3 has 15 residues. CDR1 is GTSNPN and CDR2 is SVGIG in the germline V gene (reference sequence). CDR3 sequence (DNA): TGTGCCTGGAGTGTACACGTTCCAACTAATGAAAAACTGTTTTTT. Its protein is CAWSVHVPTNEKLFF.